These T cell receptor beta chains were read from a single sample in a study of control samples from healthy donors and cancer patients. This table comes from immunoSEQ multiplex PCR, and its TCRdb copy is limited to in-frame clones, with some not included. The top ten hold 0.55% to 0.7% of the sample, which has some 160,000 clones, 90% to 95% seen once. The sample taken for sequencing was blood. The receptors derive from a woman in her twenties or thirties in good health. Each CDR3 is given with its conserved first and last residue. D genes are given only for firm matches. Only part of the rows carry a size: once, few, many, or a class if the clone is expanded.

size,V,D,J,DNA,CDR3
-,TRBV18,TRBD1,TRBJ1-5,TGTGCCAGCTCACCGGGGACAGGGATCAATCAGCCCCAGCATTTT,CASSPGTGINQPQHF
-,TRBV4-1,-,TRBJ1-1,TGCGCCAGCAGCCAAGAGGGACCGGGGCTGAACACTGAAGCTTTCTTT,CASSQEGPGLNTEAFF
-,TRBV3-1/TRBV3-2,-,TRBJ2-7,TGTGCCAGCAGCCCCCAGGGGCTCTACGAGCAGTACTTC,CASSPQGLYEQYF
-,TRBV5-4,-,TRBJ2-7,TGTGCCAGCAGCTTGAGACCGCACGAGCAGTACTTC,CASSLRPHEQYF
once,TRBV4-1,-,TRBJ2-1,TGCGCCAGCAGCCAAGCGGTGGGATACAATGAGCAGTTCTTC,CASSQAVGYNEQFF
-,TRBV28,TRBD2,TRBJ2-1,TGTGTTAGCGGGCTGGGCTACAATGAGCAGTTCTTC,CVSGLGYNEQFF
-,TRBV28,-,TRBJ1-2,TGTGCCAGCAGTCCCCACGGGGGCAGCTGGGGCTACACCTTC,CASSPHGGSWGYTF
-,TRBV19,-,TRBJ1-5,TGTGCCAGTAGTATGATGATGACAGGCAATCAGCCCCAGCATTTT,CASSMMMTGNQPQHF
-,TRBV5-5,-,TRBJ2-6,TGTGCCAGCAGCTCGGACACCGGCTCGGCCAACGTCCTGACTTTC,CASSSDTGSANVLTF
-,TRBV30,TRBD1,TRBJ2-7,TGTGCCTGGAGTCAAACAGGGGACGAGCAGTACTTC,CAWSQTGDEQYF
once,TRBV7-9,TRBD1,TRBJ2-1,TGTGCCAGCAGCAGTACAGGGGGCTCCTACAATGAGCAGTTCTTC,CASSSTGGSYNEQFF
-,TRBV11-2,TRBD1,TRBJ2-5,TGTGCCAGCAGCTCCCGCTCCGGGACAGAAGAGACCCAGTACTTC,CASSSRSGTEETQYF
-,TRBV9,TRBD1,TRBJ1-2,TGTGCCAGCAGCACACCACAGGGGTTTAATGGCTACACCTTC,CASSTPQGFNGYTF
-,TRBV5-1,-,TRBJ1-1,TGCGCCAGCAGCTTGTCGCTCAGCGGGAATATGAACACTGAAGCTTTCTTT,CASSLSLSGNMNTEAFF
-,TRBV12-2,-,TRBJ1-3,TGTGCAAGTCGCTTAGTTTCCAGGTCGAGCTCTGGAAACACCATATATTTT,CASRLVSRSSSGNTIYF
-,TRBV11-2,-,TRBJ2-5,TGTGCCAGCAGCCCCCCCTTACTAGACCAAGAGACCCAGTACTTC,CASSPPLLDQETQYF
-,TRBV6-5,TRBD1,TRBJ2-5,TGTGCCAGCAGTTCAGGGACAGGGAAAGAGACCCAGTACTTC,CASSSGTGKETQYF
-,TRBV5-1,-,TRBJ2-2,TGCGCCAGCAGCTCCCGGACTGGCTTGGAACTGTTTTTT,CASSSRTGLELFF
once,TRBV7-8,TRBD2,TRBJ2-5,TGTGCCAGCAGCCGGGGACTAGCGGGGCAAGAGACCCAGTACTTC,CASSRGLAGQETQYF
-,TRBV28,TRBD2,TRBJ2-3,TGTGCCAGCAGTTCCCCGCGGGGGGCACAGCGGGAGGACCCCTTAATCCGCACAGATACGCAGTATTTT,CASSSPRGAQREDPLIRTDTQYF
-,TRBV12-3/TRBV12-4,-,TRBJ1-2,TGTGCCAGCAGTTTATTGAGCGGCTACACCTTC,CASSLLSGYTF
-,TRBV5-6,TRBD1,TRBJ1-2,TGTGCCAGCAGCCCTGAACAGGGGGGTAGTTACGGCTACACCTTC,CASSPEQGGSYGYTF
-,TRBV12-3/TRBV12-4,-,TRBJ1-1,TGTGCCAGCAGTTTTCCCAACACTGAAGCTTTCTTT,CASSFPNTEAFF
-,TRBV4-1,-,TRBJ2-7,TGCGCCAGCAGCCAAGGCAGGACAGTGGGCGAGCAGTACTTC,CASSQGRTVGEQYF
-,TRBV2,TRBD1,TRBJ1-1,TGTGCCAGCACAGGACAGGGAGGAACTGAAGCTTTCTTT,CASTGQGGTEAFF
once,TRBV28,-,TRBJ2-7,TGTGCCAGCCCCTCATCACGGGGGCAGGGGAGGGTCTACGAGCAGTACTTC,CASPSSRGQGRVYEQYF
once,TRBV6-4,-,TRBJ1-6,TGTGCCAGCAGTGAAGTGGGGGGGGGTTCACCCCTCCACTTT,CASSEVGGGSPLHF
-,TRBV11-2,TRBD1,TRBJ2-7,TGTGCCAGCAGCGCGCTCTCGACAGGGGCTAACTCCTACGAGCAGTACTTC,CASSALSTGANSYEQYF
-,TRBV7-9,TRBD1,TRBJ1-2,TGTGCCAGCAGCTCCGGGACAGCGGACTATGGCTACACCTTC,CASSSGTADYGYTF
-,TRBV6-4,-,TRBJ2-1,TGTGCCAGCACCCGACTAGAGTTGGGTGAGCAGTTCTTC,CASTRLELGEQFF
-,TRBV30,-,TRBJ2-7,TGTGCCTGGAGGAGCAAGGGGATCCCCTACGAGCAGTACTTC,CAWRSKGIPYEQYF
-,TRBV7-3,-,TRBJ2-3,TGTGCCAGCAGCGCTAGCCGCACAGATACGCAGTATTTT,CASSASRTDTQYF
-,TRBV5-5,TRBD2,TRBJ2-7,TGTGCCAGCAGCGTGGGACTAGCGGGAAGCTACGAGCAGTACTTC,CASSVGLAGSYEQYF
-,TRBV7-8,-,TRBJ2-7,TGTGCCAGCAGCTTTAGGACAGAGGCCTACGAGCAGTACTTC,CASSFRTEAYEQYF
-,TRBV6-5,-,TRBJ1-5,TGTGCCGCAGGGAAGATGGAGGAGGGTCAGCCCCAGCATTTT,CAAGKMEEGQPQHF
-,TRBV6-4,-,TRBJ1-5,TGTGCCAGCAGTTCTGATAGCAATCAGCCCCAGCATTTT,CASSSDSNQPQHF
-,TRBV4-2,-,TRBJ2-3,TGTGCCAGCAGCCGAGCAGCAGATACGCAGTATTTT,CASSRAADTQYF
-,TRBV5-1,-,TRBJ2-7,TGCGCCAGCAGCTATCACAGCCCCTACGAGCAGTACTTC,CASSYHSPYEQYF
-,TRBV11-1,TRBD1,TRBJ1-1,TGTGCCAGCAGAACAGGGGTAGCCACTGAAGCTTTCTTT,CASRTGVATEAFF
-,TRBV18,-,TRBJ2-5,TGTGCCAGCTCACCGGCAGGGATTCAAGAGACCCAGTACTTC,CASSPAGIQETQYF
-,TRBV18,-,TRBJ2-1,TGTGCCAGCTCACCACCGGGGGTCAATGAGCAGTTCTTC,CASSPPGVNEQFF
-,TRBV7-6,TRBD1,TRBJ2-3,TGTGCCAGCAGCCCAGGGGGGACAGGGTCAGATACGCAGTATTTT,CASSPGGTGSDTQYF
-,TRBV19,-,TRBJ2-3,TGTGCCAGTAGTGGGCGAGGGGCCACAGATACGCAGTATTTT,CASSGRGATDTQYF
-,TRBV7-7,-,TRBJ2-1,TGTGCTAGCAGCTTAAGTTCCTACAATGAGCAGTTCTTC,CASSLSSYNEQFF
-,TRBV12-3/TRBV12-4,-,TRBJ1-2,TGTGCCAGCAGTCCGGCAGGCTATGGCTACACCTTC,CASSPAGYGYTF
-,TRBV5-6,TRBD1,TRBJ1-3,TGTGCCAGCAGCTTGTTAACAGGGGGCAGATCTGGAAACACCATATATTTT,CASSLLTGGRSGNTIYF
-,TRBV4-1,TRBD2,TRBJ2-3,TGCGCCAGCAGCCAAGAAACCGGCGGGAGGGCCCCATTCAGGGATACGCAGTATTTT,CASSQETGGRAPFRDTQYF
-,TRBV3-1/TRBV3-2,-,TRBJ2-1,TGTGCCAGCAGCCAACAAAGGTTCACCAATGAGCAGTTCTTC,CASSQQRFTNEQFF
-,TRBV27,-,TRBJ2-1,TGTGCCACAAGCCCAGCGTTCTCCTACAATGAGCAGTTCTTC,CATSPAFSYNEQFF
-,TRBV24-1,TRBD2,TRBJ2-1,TGTGCCACCAGTGCCCTCTCGACTAGCGTAAGCTCCTACAATGAGCAGTTCTTC,CATSALSTSVSSYNEQFF
once,TRBV29-1,-,TRBJ2-4,TGCAGCGTTGAAGTGGTGAAAAACATTCAGTACTTC,CSVEVVKNIQYF
-,TRBV10-3,-,TRBJ2-3,TGTGCCATCAGTGAGTCTGGACAGAGCACAGATACGCAGTATTTT,CAISESGQSTDTQYF
-,TRBV2,-,TRBJ2-3,TGTGCCAGCTGTAGCACAGATACGCAGTATTTT,CASCSTDTQYF
-,TRBV5-1,TRBD1,TRBJ2-7,TGCGCCAGCGCCCGGGACAGCTCCTACGAGCAGTACTTC,CASARDSSYEQYF
once,TRBV7-3,TRBD2,TRBJ2-7,TGTGCCAGCAGCCCCCATGCTAGCGGTGCTGGGCACGAGCAGTACTTC,CASSPHASGAGHEQYF